The T cell receptor beta chain described here comes from a study of blood T cells in healthy people across ages. The authors ran a second PCR of roughly 6 to 12 cycles using a sample-barcoded 5' primer and a J-beta primer mix. Sequencing recovered at least 2.5 million CDR3-containing paired-end reads from each sample. Each CDR3 protein is one row after TCRdb ran MiXCR on the 5' RACE reads. The top ten hold around 7.7% of the sample, which has about 1.7 million distinct CDR3 sequences, over 25% seen once. This clonotype was counted many times. Its antigen remains unidentified. Germline CDR1 is MNHEY and CDR2 is SVGEGT. The CDR3 length is 19 residues. Trimming left V 4 bases short and J 2 bases short, with 21 bases between. Extraction yielded at least 5 micrograms of total RNA per sample. Study outcomes and limitations: Roughly linearly, TCR beta diversity per million T cells fell as age increased. The lack of PBMC sorting stopped any conclusive naive versus antigen-experienced comparison.

Source material: blood. This rearrangement joins TRBV6-2 or TRBV6-3 to TRBJ2-6; weak D call: TRBD1 (6 bases). This TCR derives from a woman aged 30 to 39 in good health. The CDR3 DNA sequence: TGTGCCAGCAGTTTGCCTCCCCGCGACAGGCCCCCTGGGGCCAACGTCCTGACTTTC. This sequence encodes CASSLPPRDRPPGANVLTF.